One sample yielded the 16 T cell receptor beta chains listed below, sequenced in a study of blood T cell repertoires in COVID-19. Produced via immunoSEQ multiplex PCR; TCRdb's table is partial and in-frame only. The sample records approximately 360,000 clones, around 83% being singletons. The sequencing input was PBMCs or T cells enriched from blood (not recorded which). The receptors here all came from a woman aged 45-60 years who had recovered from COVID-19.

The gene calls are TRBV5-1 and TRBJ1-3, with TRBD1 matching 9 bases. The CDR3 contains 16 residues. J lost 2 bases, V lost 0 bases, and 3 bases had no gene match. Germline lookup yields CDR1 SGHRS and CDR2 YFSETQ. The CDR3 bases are TGCGCCAGCAGCTTGGATACAGGGGGCCCTGGAAACACCATATATTTT. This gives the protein CASSLDTGGPGNTIYF.

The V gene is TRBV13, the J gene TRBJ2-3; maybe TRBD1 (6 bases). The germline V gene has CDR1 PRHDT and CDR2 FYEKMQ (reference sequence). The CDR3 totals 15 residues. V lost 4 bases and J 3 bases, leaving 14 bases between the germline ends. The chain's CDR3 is CASSSTRGGTDTQYF. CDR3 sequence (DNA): TGTGCCAGCAGCTCAACCAGGGGTGGGACAGATACGCAGTATTTT.

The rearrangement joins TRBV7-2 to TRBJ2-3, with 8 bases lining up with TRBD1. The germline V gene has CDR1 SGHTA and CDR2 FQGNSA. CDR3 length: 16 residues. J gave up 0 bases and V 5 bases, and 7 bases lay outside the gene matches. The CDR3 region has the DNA TGTGCCAGCAGCCGTGGACAGGGCCTTAGCACAGATACGCAGTATTTT. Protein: CASSRGQGLSTDTQYF. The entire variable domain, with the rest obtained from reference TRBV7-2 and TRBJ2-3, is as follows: GAGVSQSPSNKVTEKGKDVELRCDPISGHTALYWYRQSLGQGLEFLIYFQGNSAPDKSGLPSDRFSAERTGGSVSTLTIQRTQQEDSAVYLCASSRGQGLSTDTQYFGPGTRLTVL.

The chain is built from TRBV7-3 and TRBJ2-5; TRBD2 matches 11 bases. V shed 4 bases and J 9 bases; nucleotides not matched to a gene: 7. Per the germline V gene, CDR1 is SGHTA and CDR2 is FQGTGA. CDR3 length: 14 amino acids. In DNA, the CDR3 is TGTGCCAGCAGCTCCACGACTAGCGGGGCCCCCCAGTACTTC. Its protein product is CASSSTTSGAPQYF.

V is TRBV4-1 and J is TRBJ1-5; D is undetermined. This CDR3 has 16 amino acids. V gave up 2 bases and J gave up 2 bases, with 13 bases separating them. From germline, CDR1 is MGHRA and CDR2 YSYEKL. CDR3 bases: TGCGCCAGCAGCCAATGGTCCGGGTCCGGCAATCAGCCCCAGCATTTT. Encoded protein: CASSQWSGSGNQPQHF.

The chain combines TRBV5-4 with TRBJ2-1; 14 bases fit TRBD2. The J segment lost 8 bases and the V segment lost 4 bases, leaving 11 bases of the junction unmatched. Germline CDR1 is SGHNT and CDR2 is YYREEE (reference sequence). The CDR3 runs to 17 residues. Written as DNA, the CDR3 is TGTGCCAGCAGCCCCGGGACTAGCGGGAGTTGGTGGTATGAGCAGTTCTTC. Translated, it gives CASSPGTSGSWWYEQFF.

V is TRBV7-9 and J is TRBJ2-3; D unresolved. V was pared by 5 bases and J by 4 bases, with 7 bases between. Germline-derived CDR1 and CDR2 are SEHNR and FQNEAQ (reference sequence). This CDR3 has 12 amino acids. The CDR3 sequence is CASSIRADTQYF. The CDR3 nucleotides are TGTGCCAGCAGCATAAGAGCAGATACGCAGTATTTT.

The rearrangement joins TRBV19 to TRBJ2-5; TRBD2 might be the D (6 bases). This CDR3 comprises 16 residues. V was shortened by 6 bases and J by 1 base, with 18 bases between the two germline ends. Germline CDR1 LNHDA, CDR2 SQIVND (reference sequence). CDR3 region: CASSETGGSIQETQYF. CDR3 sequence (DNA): TGTGCCAGTAGCGAGACCGGGGGTAGTATCCAAGAGACCCAGTACTTC.

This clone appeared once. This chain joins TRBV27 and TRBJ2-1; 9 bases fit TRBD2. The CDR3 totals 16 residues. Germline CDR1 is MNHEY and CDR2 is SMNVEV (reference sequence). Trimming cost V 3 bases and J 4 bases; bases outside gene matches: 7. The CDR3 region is CASSFRVAGGYNEQFF. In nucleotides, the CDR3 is TGTGCCAGCAGTTTTCGAGTCGCGGGAGGGTACAATGAGCAGTTCTTC.

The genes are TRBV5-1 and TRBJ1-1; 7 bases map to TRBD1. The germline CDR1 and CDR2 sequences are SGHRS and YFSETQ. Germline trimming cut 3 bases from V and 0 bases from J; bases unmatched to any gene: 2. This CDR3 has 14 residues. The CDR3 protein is CASSSQGMNTEAFF. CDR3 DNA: TGCGCCAGCAGCTCACAGGGGATGAACACTGAAGCTTTCTTT.

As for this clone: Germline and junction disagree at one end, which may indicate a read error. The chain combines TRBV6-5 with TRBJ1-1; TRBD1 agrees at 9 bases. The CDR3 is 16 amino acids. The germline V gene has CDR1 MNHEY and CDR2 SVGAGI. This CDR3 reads CASGYGGQGGNKAAFF. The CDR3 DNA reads TGTGCCAGCGGTTATGGGGGACAGGGTGGTAACAAGGCAGCTTTCTTT.

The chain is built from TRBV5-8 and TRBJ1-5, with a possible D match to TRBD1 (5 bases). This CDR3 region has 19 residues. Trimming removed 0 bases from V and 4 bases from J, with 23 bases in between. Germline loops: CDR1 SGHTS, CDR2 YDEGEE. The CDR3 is CASSLEGRRALVRNQPQHF. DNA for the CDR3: TGTGCCAGCAGCTTGGAGGGGCGTCGGGCGCTCGTAAGAAATCAGCCCCAGCATTTT.

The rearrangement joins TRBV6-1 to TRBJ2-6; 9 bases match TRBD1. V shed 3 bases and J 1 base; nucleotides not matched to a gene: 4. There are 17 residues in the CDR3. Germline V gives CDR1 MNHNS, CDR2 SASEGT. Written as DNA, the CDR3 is TGTGCCAGCAGTGATGGGGACAGGGTTTCTGGGGCCAACGTCCTGACTTTC. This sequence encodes CASSDGDRVSGANVLTF.

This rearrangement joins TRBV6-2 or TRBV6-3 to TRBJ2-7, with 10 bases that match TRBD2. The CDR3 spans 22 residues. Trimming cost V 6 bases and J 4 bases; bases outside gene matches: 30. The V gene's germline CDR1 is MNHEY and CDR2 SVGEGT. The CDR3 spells CASSPGGTTSGDPRRGVYEQYF. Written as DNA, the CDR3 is TGTGCCAGCAGCCCGGGGGGTACAACTAGCGGGGACCCCAGGCGGGGGGTGTACGAGCAGTACTTC.

CDR3 DNA: TGTGCCAGCAGCCTGACTAGCGGGAGGGGGTACAATGAGCAGTTCTTC. Its translation: CASSLTSGRGYNEQFF. This rearrangement joins TRBV7-3 to TRBJ2-1, with TRBD2 matching 14 bases. Germline assignment: CDR1 SGHTA and CDR2 FQGTGA. The CDR3 loop spans 16 amino acids. V shed 5 bases, J shed 4 bases, and the junction held 4 bases outside the gene matches.

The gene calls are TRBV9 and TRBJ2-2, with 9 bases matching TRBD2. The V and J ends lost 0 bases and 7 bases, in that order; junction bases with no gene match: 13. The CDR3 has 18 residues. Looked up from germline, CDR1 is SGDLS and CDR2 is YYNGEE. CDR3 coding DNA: TGTGCCAGCAGCGTAGCTCCTCCTAGCGGGATCCTTAGCGGGGAGCTGTTTTTT. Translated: CASSVAPPSGILSGELFF.